Presented here are 20 T cell receptor beta chains from one specimen sequenced in a study of CD8+CD57+ T cells in acquired aplastic anemia. Sequencing involved patients with CD8+CD57+ cell expansion previously shown by flow cytometry. Genomic DNA, serving as template, underwent TCR beta VDJ and CDR3 profiling. TCRdb passed the reads through MiXCR, listing each CDR3 protein once. The data contain under 250,000 distinct CDR3 sequences, around 43% of them singletons. The sequenced material came from sorted CD4+, CD8+, or CD8+CD57+ T cells (not recorded which) from PBMCs. The receptor source for this set is a human donor with aplastic anemia.

The rearrangement joins TRBV20-1 to TRBJ2-3; TRBD2 matches 9 bases. The CDR3 extends over 16 amino acids. Germline V gene data show CDR1 as DFQATT and CDR2 as SNEGSKA (reference sequence). The V segment lost 4 bases and the J segment 3 bases; nucleotides outside the gene matches: 11. The CDR3 sequence is CSAKPWTSVPTDTQYF. The CDR3 bases are TGCAGTGCTAAACCCTGGACTAGCGTCCCAACAGATACGCAGTATTTT.

This clonotype was seen repeatedly, ten times or more. A read error may explain this, as a much larger clone is one base away. This rearrangement joins TRBV6-1 to TRBJ2-7; D is unresolved. Trimming removed 2 bases from V and 3 bases from J, with 2 bases in between. CDR1 and CDR2 from the germline V gene are MNHNS and SASEGT. The CDR3 covers 11 residues. In nucleotides, the CDR3 is TGTGCCAGCAGTGAACACTACGAGCAGTACTTC. It yields the protein CASSEHYEQYF.

The rearrangement links TRBV9 to TRBJ1-1; D is perhaps TRBD1 (6 bases). V lost 4 bases to trimming and J lost 4 bases, with 14 bases between them. Germline V gene data show CDR1 as SGDLS and CDR2 as YYNGEE. The CDR3 totals 14 residues. The CDR3 is CASSPKGVRTEAFF. As DNA, the CDR3 is TGTGCCAGCAGCCCCAAGGGGGTCCGCACTGAAGCTTTCTTT.

This clonotype was detected only a few times. This chain joins TRBV13 and TRBJ2-7; the D call may be TRBD1 or TRBD2 (6 bases each). Trimming left V 5 bases short and J 3 bases short, with 17 bases between. Germline lookup yields CDR1 PRHDT and CDR2 FYEKMQ (reference sequence). The CDR3 spans 15 residues. The CDR3: CASSPSVGGYYEQYF. The CDR3 bases are TGTGCCAGCAGCCCAAGTGTGGGGGGCTACTACGAGCAGTACTTC.

This chain connects TRBV19 to TRBJ2-7; maybe TRBD1 (6 bases). Germline assignment: CDR1 LNHDA and CDR2 SQIVND (reference sequence). Trimming shortened V by 3 bases and J by 1 base, and 16 bases separated the two germline ends. The length of the CDR3 is 16 residues. CDR3 loop: CASSILQGLGSYEQYV. The CDR3 DNA reads TGTGCCAGTAGTATCCTGCAGGGGTTAGGATCCTACGAGCAGTACGTC.

This clonotype turned up a few times. This rearrangement joins TRBV29-1 to TRBJ2-7, with no clear D. The CDR3 totals 12 residues. Deletions cut 6 bases from V and 0 bases from J, with 9 bases between. Germline CDR1 SQVTM, CDR2 ANQGSEA. The DNA of the CDR3 is TGCAGCGTCCTCGGCCTCTCCTACGAGCAGTACTTC. This sequence encodes CSVLGLSYEQYF.

The sample holds many counts of this clonotype. This rearrangement joins TRBV14 to TRBJ1-2; no definite D call. V was shortened by 0 bases and J by 0 bases, with 14 bases between the two germline ends. The V gene's germline CDR1 is SGHDN and CDR2 FVKESK. The CDR3 length is 17 residues. CDR3 protein: CASSQDQGRLSNYGYTF. In nucleotides, the CDR3 is TGTGCCAGCAGCCAAGATCAAGGCCGACTTTCTAACTATGGCTACACCTTC. Using reference TRBV14 and TRBJ1-2 for the parts outside the CDR3, the full variable domain is EAGVTQFPSHSVIEKGQTVTLRCDPISGHDNLYWYRRVMGKEIKFLLHFVKESKQDESGMPNNRFLAERTGGTYSTLKVQPAELEDSGVYFCASSQDQGRLSNYGYTFGSGTRLTVV.

This chain connects TRBV20-1 to TRBJ1-1, with D hard to call. The CDR3 sequence is 9 residues long. CDR1 and CDR2 (germline): DFQATT, SNEGSKA (reference sequence). The CDR3 reads CLDWSEAFF. DNA for the CDR3: TGCCTTGATTGGTCTGAAGCTTTCTTT.

This clonotype showed up many times. The J gene is TRBJ2-5, the V gene TRBV27; the match to TRBD1 covers 7 bases. From germline, CDR1 is MNHEY and CDR2 SMNVEV (reference sequence). The CDR3 loop spans 13 amino acids. Germline trimming cut 4 bases from V and 2 bases from J; bases unmatched to any gene: 1. The DNA of the CDR3 is TGTGCCAGCAGTTGGGACAGTCAAGAGACCCAGTACTTC. It yields the protein CASSWDSQETQYF.

J is TRBJ2-7 and V is TRBV5-5, with D maybe TRBD2 (5 bases). The CDR3 has 14 amino acids. Trimming removed 1 base at V and 2 bases at J, with 10 bases between. Germline lookup yields CDR1 SGHKS and CDR2 YYEKEE (reference sequence). The CDR3 bases are TGTGCCAGCAGCTTGAGAGGGAATCCCTACGAGCAGTACTTC. It specifies CASSLRGNPYEQYF.

CDR3 sequence reads: CASSPSPATYGYTF. CDR3 DNA sequence: TGTGCCAGCAGCCCCTCCCCTGCTACCTATGGCTACACCTTC. The rearrangement uses TRBV9 and TRBJ1-2; D gene uncertain. The CDR3 is 14 residues long. Germline V gene lookup returns CDR1 SGDLS and CDR2 YYNGEE. V was cut by 4 bases and J by 4 bases, with 14 bases left in between.

Only one count was recorded for this clonotype. Since a much larger clone is just one base distant, this may be a read error. The conserved phenylalanine or tryptophan normally closing the CDR3 is absent here, so this likely arose from a read error. The chain combines TRBV5-6 with TRBJ2-3; D possibly corresponds to TRBD2 (5 bases). With 3 bases removed from V and 3 bases from J, the gap between germline ends came to 8 bases. Germline V gives CDR1 SGHDT, CDR2 YYEEEE. This CDR3 contains 13 residues. CDR3 in amino acids: CASSSRETDTQYL. CDR3 in DNA: TGTGCCAGCAGCTCGAGGGAGACAGATACGCAGTATCTT.

Many counts were recorded for this clonotype. The chain uses TRBV25-1 and TRBJ1-1; D possibly corresponds to TRBD1 (5 bases). Per germline, CDR1 MGHDK and CDR2 SYGVNS. The CDR3 runs 12 residues. Trimming pared 4 bases from V and 6 bases from J, leaving 9 bases between. CDR3 loop: CASSAGAAEAFF. The CDR3 DNA reads TGTGCCAGCAGTGCTGGGGCTGCTGAAGCTTTCTTT.

With respect to this clonotype: Likely a read error: the CDR3 ends without its conserved phenylalanine or tryptophan. The limits of the CDR3 on the DNA are not certain, so only TCRdb's listed CDR3 is given. This chain links TRBV5-8 with TRBJ2-2. Germline V gene lookup returns CDR1 SGHTS and CDR2 YDEGEE. The CDR3 is 14 residues long, counting both termini. CDR3 amino acids: CASSLGSKHRGAVV.

The chain uses TRBV5-1 and TRBJ2-7, with D unresolved. The CDR3 sequence is 15 residues long. Trimming pared 4 bases from V and 2 bases from J, leaving 16 bases between. Per the germline V gene, CDR1 is SGHRS and CDR2 is YFSETQ. This CDR3 reads CASSVGVGSTYEQYF. The CDR3 DNA sequence: TGCGCCAGCAGCGTGGGTGTGGGTTCGACCTACGAGCAGTACTTC.

This clonotype was observed many times. The junction departs from germline at one end; a sequencing error may be responsible. This chain connects TRBV7-7 to TRBJ2-3; D may match TRBD1 or TRBD2 (5 bases each). This CDR3 region has 15 residues. Germline V gene data show CDR1 as SSHAT and CDR2 as FNYEAQ (reference sequence). The CDR3 here is CASSLKFGATDTQYF. The CDR3 nucleotides are TGTGCTAGCAGCTTAAAATTCGGGGCTACAGATACGCAGTATTTT.

V usage is TRBV12-3 or TRBV12-4 and J usage is TRBJ2-1, with D perhaps given as TRBD1 or TRBD2 (6 bases each). The germline V and J ends were trimmed by 6 bases and 6 bases, with 15 bases remaining between them. The CDR3 is made up of 14 amino acids. The CDR3 sequence: CASSRRGQGNEQFF. The CDR3 coding sequence is TGTGCCAGCAGCCGTCGGGGGCAGGGCAATGAGCAGTTCTTC.

This clonotype was counted many times. Here the CDR3 DNA reads TGTGCCAGCAGCTTATTAGGGCCCGATTCGTTATATGGCTACACCTTC. Translating gives CASSLLGPDSLYGYTF. The chain recombines TRBV7-9 with TRBJ1-2; no clear D. V lost 2 bases and J 5 bases, leaving 18 bases between the germline ends. Germline V gene data show CDR1 as SEHNR and CDR2 as FQNEAQ (reference sequence). This CDR3 has 16 residues.

This clonotype has more than one count but fewer than ten. V gene TRBV15 combines with J gene TRBJ2-7; no definite D call. The V end was cut by 1 base, the J end by 4 bases, with 14 bases between. This CDR3 region has 15 residues. Germline CDR1 is LNHNV and CDR2 is YYDKDF (reference sequence). This CDR3 is CATSRGESGRYEQYF. The CDR3 nucleotides read TGTGCCACCAGCAGAGGGGAATCAGGTCGGTACGAGCAGTACTTC.

In this sample, this clonotype turned up many times. The chain couples TRBV15 to TRBJ1-1; no clear D gene. Germline assignment: CDR1 LNHNV and CDR2 YYDKDF (reference sequence). The V gene lost 1 base and the J gene lost 1 base, with 7 bases spanning the gap. The CDR3 consists of 14 residues. Here the CDR3 DNA reads TGTGCCACCAGCAGAGTGGTAGAGAACACTGAAGCTTTCTTT. Its protein is CATSRVVENTEAFF. The complete variable domain, with remaining parts taken from reference TRBV15 and TRBJ1-1, reads DAMVIQNPRYQVTQFGKPVTLSCSQTLNHNVMYWYQQKSSQAPKLLFHYYDKDFNNEADTPDNFQSRRPNTSFCFLDIRSPGLGDTAMYLCATSRVVENTEAFFGQGTRLTVV.